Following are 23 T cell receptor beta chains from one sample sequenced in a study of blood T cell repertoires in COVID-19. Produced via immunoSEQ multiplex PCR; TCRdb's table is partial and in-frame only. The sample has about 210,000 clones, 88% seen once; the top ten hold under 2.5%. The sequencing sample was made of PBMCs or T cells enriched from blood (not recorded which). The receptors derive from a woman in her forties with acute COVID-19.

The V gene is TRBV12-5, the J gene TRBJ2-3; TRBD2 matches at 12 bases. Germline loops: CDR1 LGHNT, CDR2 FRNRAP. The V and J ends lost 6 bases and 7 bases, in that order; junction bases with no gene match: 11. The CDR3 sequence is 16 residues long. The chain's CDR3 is CASGPWTSGELNTQYF. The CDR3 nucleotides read TGTGCTAGTGGCCCCTGGACTAGCGGGGAACTAAATACGCAGTATTTT.

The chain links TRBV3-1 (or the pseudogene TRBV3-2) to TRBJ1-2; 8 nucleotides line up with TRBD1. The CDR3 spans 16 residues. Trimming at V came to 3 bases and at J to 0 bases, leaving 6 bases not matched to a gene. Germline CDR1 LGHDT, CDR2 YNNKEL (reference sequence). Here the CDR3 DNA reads TGTGCCAGCAGCCACATGACAGGGGCAGCTAACTATGGCTACACCTTC. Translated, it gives CASSHMTGAANYGYTF.

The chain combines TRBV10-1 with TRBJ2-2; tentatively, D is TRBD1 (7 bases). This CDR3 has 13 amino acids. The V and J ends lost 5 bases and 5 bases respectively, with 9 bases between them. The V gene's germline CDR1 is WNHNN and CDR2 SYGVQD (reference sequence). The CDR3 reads CASSSGGTGELFF. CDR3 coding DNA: TGCGCCAGCAGTTCAGGGGGGACCGGGGAGCTGTTTTTT.

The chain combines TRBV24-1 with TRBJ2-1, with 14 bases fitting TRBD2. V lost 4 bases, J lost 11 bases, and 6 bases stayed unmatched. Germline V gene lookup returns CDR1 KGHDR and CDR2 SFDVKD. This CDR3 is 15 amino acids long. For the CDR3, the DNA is TGTGCCACCAGTGAACCGGGACTAGCGGGAGACAAGCAGTTCTTC. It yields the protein CATSEPGLAGDKQFF.

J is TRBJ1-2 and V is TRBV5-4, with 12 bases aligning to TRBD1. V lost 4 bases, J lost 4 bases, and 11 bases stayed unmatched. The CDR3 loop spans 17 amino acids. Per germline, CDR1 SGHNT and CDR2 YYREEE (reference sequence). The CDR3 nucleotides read TGTGCCAGCAGCCGCAGTCCCGGGACAGGGGGCGGCTATGGCTACACCTTC. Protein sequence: CASSRSPGTGGGYGYTF.

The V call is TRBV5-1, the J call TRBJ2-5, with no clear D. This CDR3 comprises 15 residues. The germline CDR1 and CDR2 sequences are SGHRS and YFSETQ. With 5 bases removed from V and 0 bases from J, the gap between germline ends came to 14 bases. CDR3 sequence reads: CASSSKQEHQETQYF. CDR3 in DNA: TGCGCCAGCAGTTCTAAGCAGGAACACCAAGAGACCCAGTACTTC.

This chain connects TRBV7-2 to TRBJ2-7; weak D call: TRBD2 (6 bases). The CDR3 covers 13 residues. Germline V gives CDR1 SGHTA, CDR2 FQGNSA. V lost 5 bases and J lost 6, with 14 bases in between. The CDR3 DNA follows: TGTGCCAGCAGCACCCGGGGAGGTCTCGAGCAGTACTTC. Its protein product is CASSTRGGLEQYF.

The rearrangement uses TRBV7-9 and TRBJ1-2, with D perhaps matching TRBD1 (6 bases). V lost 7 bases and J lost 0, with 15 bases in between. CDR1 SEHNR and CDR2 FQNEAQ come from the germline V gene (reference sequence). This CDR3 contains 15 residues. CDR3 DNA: TGTGCCAGCACGGACAGTTATTCGCCTAACTATGGCTACACCTTC. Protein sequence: CASTDSYSPNYGYTF.

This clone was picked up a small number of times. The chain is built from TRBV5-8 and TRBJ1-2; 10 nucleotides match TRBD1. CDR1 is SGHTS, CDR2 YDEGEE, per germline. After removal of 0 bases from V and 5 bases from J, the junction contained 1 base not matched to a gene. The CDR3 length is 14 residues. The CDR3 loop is CASSLGQGAYGYTF. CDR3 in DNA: TGTGCCAGCAGCTTGGGACAGGGGGCTTATGGCTACACCTTC.

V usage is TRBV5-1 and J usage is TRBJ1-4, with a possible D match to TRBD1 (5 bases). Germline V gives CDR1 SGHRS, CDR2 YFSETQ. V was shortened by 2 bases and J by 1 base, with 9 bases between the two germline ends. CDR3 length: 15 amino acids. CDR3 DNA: TGCGCCAGCAGCTTTCTCGGGGGAACTAATGAAAAACTGTTTTTT. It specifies CASSFLGGTNEKLFF.

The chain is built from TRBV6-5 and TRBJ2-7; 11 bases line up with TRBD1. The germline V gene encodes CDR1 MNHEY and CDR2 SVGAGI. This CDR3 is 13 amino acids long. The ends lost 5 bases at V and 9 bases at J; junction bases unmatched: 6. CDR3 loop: CASSTGTGGLQYF. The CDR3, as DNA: TGTGCCAGCAGTACCGGGACAGGGGGTCTGCAGTACTTC.

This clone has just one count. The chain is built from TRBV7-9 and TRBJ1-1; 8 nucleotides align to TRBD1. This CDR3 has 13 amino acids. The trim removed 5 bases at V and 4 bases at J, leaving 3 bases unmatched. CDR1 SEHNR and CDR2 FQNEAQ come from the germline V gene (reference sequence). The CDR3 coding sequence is TGTGCCAGCAGCGTCGGGACAGGCACTGAAGCTTTCTTT. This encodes CASSVGTGTEAFF.

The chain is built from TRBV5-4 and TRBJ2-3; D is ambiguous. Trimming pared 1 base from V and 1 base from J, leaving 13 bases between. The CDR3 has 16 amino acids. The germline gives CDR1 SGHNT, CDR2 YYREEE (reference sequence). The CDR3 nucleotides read TGTGCCAGCAGCTTGATAGGAAGAGGTGGCACAGATACGCAGTATTTT. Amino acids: CASSLIGRGGTDTQYF.

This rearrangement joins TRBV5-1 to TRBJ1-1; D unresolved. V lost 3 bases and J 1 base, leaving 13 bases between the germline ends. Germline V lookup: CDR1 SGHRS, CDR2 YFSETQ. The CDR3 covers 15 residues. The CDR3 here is CASSSGVLGNTEAFF. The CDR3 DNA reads TGCGCCAGCAGCTCCGGGGTCTTGGGGAACACTGAAGCTTTCTTT.

The CDR3 DNA reads as TGTGCCAGCAGGCCTGGACAGACAACTAATGAAAAACTGTTTTTT. This sequence encodes CASRPGQTTNEKLFF. V and J are TRBV6-5 and TRBJ1-4; D is perhaps TRBD1 (6 bases). V lost 6 bases and J lost 0, with 11 bases in between. Germline V gives CDR1 MNHEY, CDR2 SVGAGI. This CDR3 spans 15 amino acids.

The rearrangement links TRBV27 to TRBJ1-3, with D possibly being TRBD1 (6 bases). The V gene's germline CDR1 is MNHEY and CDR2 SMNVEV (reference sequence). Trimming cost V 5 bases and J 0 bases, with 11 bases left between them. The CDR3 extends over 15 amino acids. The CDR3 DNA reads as TGTGCCAGCAGTCCAGGACAGACCTCTGGAAACACCATATATTTT. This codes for CASSPGQTSGNTIYF.

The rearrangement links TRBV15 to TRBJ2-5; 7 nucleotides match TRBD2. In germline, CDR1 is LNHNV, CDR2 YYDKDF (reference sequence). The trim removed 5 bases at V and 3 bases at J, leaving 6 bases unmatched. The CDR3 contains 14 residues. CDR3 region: CATSWGGGEETQYF. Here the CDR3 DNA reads TGTGCCACCAGCTGGGGGGGAGGGGAAGAGACCCAGTACTTC.

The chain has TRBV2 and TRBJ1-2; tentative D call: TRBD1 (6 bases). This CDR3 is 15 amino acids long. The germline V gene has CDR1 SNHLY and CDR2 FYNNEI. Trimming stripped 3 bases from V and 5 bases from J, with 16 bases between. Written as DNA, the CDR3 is TGTGCCAGCAGTGAGAAGGCGGACAGACCGTATGGCTACACCTTC. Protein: CASSEKADRPYGYTF. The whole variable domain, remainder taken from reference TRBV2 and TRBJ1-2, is EPEVTQTPSHQVTQMGQEVILRCVPISNHLYFYWYRQILGQKVEFLVSFYNNEISEKSEIFDDQFSVERPDGSNFTLKIRSTKLEDSAMYFCASSEKADRPYGYTFGSGTRLTVV.

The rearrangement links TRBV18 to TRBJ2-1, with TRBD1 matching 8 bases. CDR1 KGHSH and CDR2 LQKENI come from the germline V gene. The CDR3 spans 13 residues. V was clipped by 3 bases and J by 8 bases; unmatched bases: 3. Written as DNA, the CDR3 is TGTGCCAGCTCACCGACAGGGGTCGATGAGCAGTTCTTC. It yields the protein CASSPTGVDEQFF.

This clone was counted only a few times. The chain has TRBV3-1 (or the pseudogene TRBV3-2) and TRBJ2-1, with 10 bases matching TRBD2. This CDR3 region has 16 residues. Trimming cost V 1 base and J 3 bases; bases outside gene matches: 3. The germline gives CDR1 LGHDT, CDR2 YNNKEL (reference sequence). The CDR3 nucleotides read TGTGCCAGCAGCCAAGGGCCTAGCGGGAGCTACAATGAGCAGTTCTTC. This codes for CASSQGPSGSYNEQFF.

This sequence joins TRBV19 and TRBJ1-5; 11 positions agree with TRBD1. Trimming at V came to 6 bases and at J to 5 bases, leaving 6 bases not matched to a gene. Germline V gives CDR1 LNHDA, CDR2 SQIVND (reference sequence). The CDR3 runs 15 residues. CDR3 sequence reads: CASRGGQGEYQPQHF. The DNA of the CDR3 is TGTGCCAGTAGGGGGGGACAGGGGGAATATCAGCCCCAGCATTTT.

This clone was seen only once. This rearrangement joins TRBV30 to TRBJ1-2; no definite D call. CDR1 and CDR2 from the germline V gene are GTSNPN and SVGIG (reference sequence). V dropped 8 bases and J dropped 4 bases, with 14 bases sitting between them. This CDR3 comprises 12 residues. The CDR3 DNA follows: TGTGCCGGAGTGGTGGTGGGCTATGGCTACACCTTC. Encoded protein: CAGVVVGYGYTF.

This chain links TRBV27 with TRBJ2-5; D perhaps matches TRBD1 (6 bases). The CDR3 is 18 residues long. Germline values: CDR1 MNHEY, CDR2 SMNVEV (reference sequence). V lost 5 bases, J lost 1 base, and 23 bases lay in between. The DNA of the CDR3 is TGTGCCAGCAGTCCAACCGCAGGGGCCTGGCCCGTCCAAGAGACCCAGTACTTC. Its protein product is CASSPTAGAWPVQETQYF.